The clone carrying this T cell receptor beta chain came up once. The source of the sample is a study of blood T cell repertoires in COVID-19. Looking at the study overall: Researchers got acute and convalescent COVID-19 samples from the United States, Italy and Spain.

In the authors' workflow: It was from reference gene primer amplification that nucleated cell counts were estimated. The repertoire was sequenced with immunoSEQ multiplex PCR; TCRdb's copy has only in-frame clones and lacks some. V, J and clone size are those of that table, while D and trimming were read from the DNA. The repertoire holds under 130,000 clones, with 85% to 90% as singletons. V lost 3 bases, J lost 4 bases, and 8 bases lay in between. Germline V gene data show CDR1 as SGDLS and CDR2 as YYNGEE. This CDR3 contains 13 residues. The chain employs TRBV9 and TRBJ2-1, with D hard to call. The sample consisted of peripheral blood. The sequence derives from a woman aged 80 or older with acute or convalescent COVID-19. CDR3 coding DNA: TGTGCCAGCAGCGCCGACTTATACAATGAGCAGTTCTTC. Translation: CASSADLYNEQFF.